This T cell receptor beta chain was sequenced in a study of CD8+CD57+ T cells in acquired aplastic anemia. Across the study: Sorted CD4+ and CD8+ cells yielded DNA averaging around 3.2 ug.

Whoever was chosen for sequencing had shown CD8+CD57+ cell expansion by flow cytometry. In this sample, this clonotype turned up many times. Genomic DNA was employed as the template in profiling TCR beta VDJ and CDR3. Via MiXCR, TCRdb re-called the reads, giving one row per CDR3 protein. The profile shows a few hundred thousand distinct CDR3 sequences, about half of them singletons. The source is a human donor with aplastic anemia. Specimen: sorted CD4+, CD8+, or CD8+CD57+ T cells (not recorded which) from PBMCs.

This chain's CDR3 is CSARDASMPPQYF. The CDR3 region has the DNA TGCAGTGCTAGAGATGCTAGTATGCCGCCCCAGTACTTC. This rearrangement joins TRBV20-1 to TRBJ2-5; no firm D call. The CDR3 is 13 residues long. Germline V gene sequence: CDR1 DFQATT, CDR2 SNEGSKA (reference sequence). V shed 0 bases and J shed 9 bases, with 14 bases lying between them.